A selection of T cell receptor beta chains follows, all from one sample in a study of beta chain features in type 1 diabetes. Assay: immunoSEQ multiplex PCR; the TCRdb copy retains only in-frame clones and omits some. The data contain fewer than 900,000 clones, roughly 16% of them singletons. The sequencing sample was made of naive CD4+ T cells from blood. These receptors originate from a woman under 30 in good health. CDR3s include the opening cysteine and the closing phenylalanine or tryptophan. D genes are given only for firm matches. Clone size, where shown, is once, few, many, or a class for clones that have expanded.

>14|TRBJ2-3|.|TRBV9|.
TGTGCCAGCAGCCCCCAGGGTCGGTTAGATACGCAGTATTTT
CASSPQGRLDTQYF
>16|TRBJ2-4|.|TRBV5-8|.
TGTGCCAGCAGCTTGACCGGGGATCAGAGTCGGGCACCTCAGTACTTC
CASSLTGDQSRAPQYF
>14|TRBJ1-2|.|TRBV19|.
TGTGCCAGTACCCCGCTGCGGCAGAACTATGGCTACACCTTC
CASTPLRQNYGYTF
>13|TRBJ2-5|.|TRBV7-8|.
TGTGCCAGCAGCTTGCACAGTCAAGAGACCCAGTACTTC
CASSLHSQETQYF
>16|TRBJ2-3|TRBD2|TRBV19|.
TGTGCCAGTAGTCCCTGGCGGGAAGCGGGAGAGAATATGGAGTATTTT
CASSPWREAGENMEYF
>14|TRBJ2-7|.|TRBV7-9|.
TGTGCCAGCACCGAGACAACCAGCTCCTACGAGCAGTACTTC
CASTETTSSYEQYF
>13|TRBJ2-1|.|TRBV21-1|.
TGTGCCAGCAGCACAACAGACCGGAATGAGCAGTTCTTC
CASSTTDRNEQFF
>14|TRBJ2-3|.|TRBV29-1|few
TGCAGCGTCATGACTTCTTTGGGCACAGATACGCAGTATTTT
CSVMTSLGTDTQYF
>13|TRBJ2-5|.|TRBV7-2|few
TGTGCCAGCAGCTTAGACCCCCGGGAGACCCAGTACTTC
CASSLDPRETQYF
>12|TRBJ2-2|.|TRBV6-1|few
TGTGCCAGCAGCGACAGAACCGGGGAGCTGTTTTTT
CASSDRTGELFF
>14|TRBJ2-3|.|TRBV5-1|.
TGCGCCAGCAGAAATCAGGGGCTACAAGATACGCAGTATTTT
CASRNQGLQDTQYF
>14|TRBJ2-3|.|TRBV7-9|.
TGTGCCAGCAGCTTAGACTGGAGCACAGATACGCAGTATTTT
CASSLDWSTDTQYF
>15|TRBJ2-7|TRBD2|TRBV7-2|.
TGTGCCAGCAGCTTAGATAGCGGGAAGCCCTACGAGCAGTACTTC
CASSLDSGKPYEQYF
>14|TRBJ1-4|.|TRBV7-9|few
TGTGCCAGCAGCTTGGGGCCTACTAATGAAAAACTGTTTTTT
CASSLGPTNEKLFF
>14|TRBJ2-7|.|TRBV5-4|few
TGTGCCAGCAGCTCCCCCACAGAGAGCTACGAGCAGTACTTC
CASSSPTESYEQYF
>17|TRBJ2-3|TRBD2|TRBV28|.
TGTGCCAGCAGTTTCTCCGGACTAGCGGGAGTGAGGGGTTCGCAGTATTTT
CASSFSGLAGVRGSQYF
>13|TRBJ1-2|TRBD1|TRBV13|.
TGTGCCAGCAGCCTGACAGGGGGGTATGGCTACACCTTC
CASSLTGGYGYTF
>15|TRBJ1-1|TRBD1|TRBV7-8|few
TGTGCCAGCAGCTTAGTATCGGCAGGGGGCACTGAAGCTTTCTTT
CASSLVSAGGTEAFF
>13|TRBJ1-1|.|TRBV10-3|.
TGTGCCATCGGACAGTCCGGAGGGACTGAAGCTTTCTTT
CAIGQSGGTEAFF
>13|TRBJ1-1|.|TRBV5-4|.
TGTGCCAGCACCGGGCTGGAGAACACTGAAGCTTTCTTT
CASTGLENTEAFF
>16|TRBJ2-2|.|TRBV11-3|.
TGTGCCAGCAGTCAATTAGTAACGGGGAACACCGGGGAGCTGTTTTTT
CASSQLVTGNTGELFF
>14|TRBJ2-5|TRBD1|TRBV7-2|few
TGTGCCAGCAGCTTCGGACAGGGTCACGAGACCCAGTACTTC
CASSFGQGHETQYF
>14|TRBJ2-1|.|TRBV14|.
TGTGCCAGCAGCCCAAAAGCGGGTGTCTATGAGCAGTTCTTC
CASSPKAGVYEQFF
>14|TRBJ2-7|.|TRBV15|few
TGTGCCACCAGCAGAACGATAAGCTCCTACGAGCAGTACTTC
CATSRTISSYEQYF
>16|TRBJ2-5|.|TRBV4-3|few
TGCGCCAGCAGCCAAGAGTACTCGTGGGGCCAAGAGACCCAGTACTTC
CASSQEYSWGQETQYF
>14|TRBJ2-5|.|TRBV5-1|.
TGCGCCAGCAGCTGGAGACCGGGAGCAGAGACCCAGTACTTC
CASSWRPGAETQYF